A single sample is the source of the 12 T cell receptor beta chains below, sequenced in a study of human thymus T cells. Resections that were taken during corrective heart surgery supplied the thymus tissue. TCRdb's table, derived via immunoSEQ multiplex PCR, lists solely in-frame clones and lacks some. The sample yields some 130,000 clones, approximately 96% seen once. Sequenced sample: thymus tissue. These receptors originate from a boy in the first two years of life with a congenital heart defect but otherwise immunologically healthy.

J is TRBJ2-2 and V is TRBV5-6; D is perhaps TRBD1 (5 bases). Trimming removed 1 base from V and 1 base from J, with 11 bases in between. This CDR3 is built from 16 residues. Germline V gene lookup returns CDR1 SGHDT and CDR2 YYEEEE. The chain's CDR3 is CASSLIQGRNTGELFF. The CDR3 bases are TGTGCCAGCAGCTTGATCCAGGGTCGGAACACCGGGGAGCTGTTTTTT.

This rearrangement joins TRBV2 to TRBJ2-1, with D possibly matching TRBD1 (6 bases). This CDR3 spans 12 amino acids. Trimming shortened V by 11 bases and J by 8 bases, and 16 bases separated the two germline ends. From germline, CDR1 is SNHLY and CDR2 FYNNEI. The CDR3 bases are TGTGCCGTAAAAGACAGGAGCCATGAGCAGTTCTTC. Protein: CAVKDRSHEQFF.

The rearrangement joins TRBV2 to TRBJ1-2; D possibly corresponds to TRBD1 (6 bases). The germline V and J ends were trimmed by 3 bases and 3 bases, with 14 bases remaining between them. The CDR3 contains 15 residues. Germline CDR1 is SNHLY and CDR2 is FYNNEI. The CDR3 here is CASSEGGEGDYGYTF. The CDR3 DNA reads TGTGCCAGCAGTGAGGGAGGTGAGGGGGACTATGGCTACACCTTC.

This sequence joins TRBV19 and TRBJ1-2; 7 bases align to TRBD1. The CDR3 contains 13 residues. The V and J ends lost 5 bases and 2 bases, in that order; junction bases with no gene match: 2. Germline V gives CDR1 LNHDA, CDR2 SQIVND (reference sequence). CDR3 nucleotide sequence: TGTGCCAGTAGTGAACAGGGGAACTATGGCTACACCTTC. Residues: CASSEQGNYGYTF.

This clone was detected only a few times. This chain's CDR3 is CSARPSEAFF. The CDR3, as DNA: TGCAGTGCTAGACCCTCGGAGGCTTTCTTT. The V call is TRBV20-1, the J call TRBJ1-1; D not resolved. This CDR3 is built from 10 residues. Germline V gene data show CDR1 as DFQATT and CDR2 as SNEGSKA (reference sequence). Trimming pared 2 bases from V and 11 bases from J, leaving 9 bases between.

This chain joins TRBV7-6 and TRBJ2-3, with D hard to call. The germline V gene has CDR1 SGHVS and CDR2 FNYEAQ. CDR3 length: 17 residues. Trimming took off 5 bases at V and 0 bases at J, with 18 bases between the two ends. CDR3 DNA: TGTGCCAGCAGCCCGTGGAGCCCTTGCTCTAGCACAGATACGCAGTATTTT. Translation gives CASSPWSPCSSTDTQYF.

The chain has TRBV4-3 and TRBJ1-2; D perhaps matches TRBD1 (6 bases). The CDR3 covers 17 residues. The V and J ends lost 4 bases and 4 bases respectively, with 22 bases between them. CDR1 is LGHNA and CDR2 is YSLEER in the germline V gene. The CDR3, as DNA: TGCGCCAGCAGCCCAGAAGAGTACGACAGGAAGGCCTATGGCTACACCTTC. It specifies CASSPEEYDRKAYGYTF.

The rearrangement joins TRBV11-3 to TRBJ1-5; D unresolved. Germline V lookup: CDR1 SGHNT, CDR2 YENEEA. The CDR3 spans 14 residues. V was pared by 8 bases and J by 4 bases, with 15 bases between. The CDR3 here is CASVKIGENQPQHF. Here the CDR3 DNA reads TGTGCCAGCGTGAAAATCGGGGAGAATCAGCCCCAGCATTTT.

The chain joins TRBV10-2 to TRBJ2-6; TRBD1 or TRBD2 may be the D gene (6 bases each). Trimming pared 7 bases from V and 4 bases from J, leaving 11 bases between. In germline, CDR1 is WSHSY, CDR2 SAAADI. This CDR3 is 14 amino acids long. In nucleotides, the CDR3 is TGCGCCAGCACCGAGGGGGGCGGGGCCAACGTCCTGACTTTC. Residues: CASTEGGGANVLTF.

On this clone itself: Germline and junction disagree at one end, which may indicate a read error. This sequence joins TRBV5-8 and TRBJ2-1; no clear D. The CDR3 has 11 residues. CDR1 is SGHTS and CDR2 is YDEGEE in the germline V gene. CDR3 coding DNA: TGTGCCAGCAGCCCCCAGGCTCCGCAGATCTTC. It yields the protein CASSPQAPQIF.

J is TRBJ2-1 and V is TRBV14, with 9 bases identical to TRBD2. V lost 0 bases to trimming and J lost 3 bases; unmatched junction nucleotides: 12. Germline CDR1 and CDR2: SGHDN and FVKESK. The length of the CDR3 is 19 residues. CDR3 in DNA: TGTGCCAGCAGCCAAGATTACTCAGCCGGGACTAGCTTCTACAATGAGCAGTTCTTC. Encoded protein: CASSQDYSAGTSFYNEQFF.

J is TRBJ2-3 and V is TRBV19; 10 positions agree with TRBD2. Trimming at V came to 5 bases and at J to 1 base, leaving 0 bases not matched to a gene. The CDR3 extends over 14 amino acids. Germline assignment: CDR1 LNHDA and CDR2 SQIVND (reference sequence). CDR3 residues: CASSGTSGTDTQYF. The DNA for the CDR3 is TGTGCCAGTAGTGGGACTAGCGGCACAGATACGCAGTATTTT. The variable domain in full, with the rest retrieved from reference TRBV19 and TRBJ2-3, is DGGITQSPKYLFRKEGQNVTLSCEQNLNHDAMYWYRQDPGQGLRLIYYSQIVNDFQKGDIAEGYSVSREKKESFPLTVTSAQKNPTAFYLCASSGTSGTDTQYFGPGTRLTVL.